The T cell receptor beta chain described here comes from a study of PD-L1 blockade in urothelial cancer (dated by TCRdb to about 2017). Background for the entire study: Every patient began therapy at some point between 2013 and 2015 and was given atezolizumab 1,200 mg intravenously every 3 weeks. Pretreatment tumor samples, along with matched peripheral blood serially collected before and after atezolizumab treatment, were subjected to TCR sequencing. An ECOG performance status of 0 or 1 was recorded for the patients, and 0 to 3 prior chemotherapy regimens had been received by the patients. Twenty-nine patients had pretreatment blood TCR-seq, around 25 had at least one posttreatment blood collection, and around 25 had tumor TCR-seq. Blood samples were analyzed at two time points: 3 weeks after treatment start (second dose) and 6 weeks after treatment start. Several patients achieved durable clinical benefit and about 22 did not. Somatic, immune and clinical correlates of response to PD-L1 blockade with atezolizumab in urothelial cancer were the focus of an exploratory multi-omic analysis. About 85% of the 29 patients were males with bladder-origin urothelial cancer, and about 65% of the 29 reported a prior smoking history. Durable clinical benefit was defined as a progression-free survival longer than 6 months, and TCR features were additionally tested against progression-free survival and overall survival. Blood samples yielded a median of roughly 150,000 T cells and approximately 83,000 unique TCRs, with median clonality about 0.08. In the same patients, whole exome sequencing and RNA sequencing of pretreatment tumors were performed in addition to TCR sequencing. Broad study findings and their caveats: Improved progression-free and overall survival was found to be associated with pretreatment peripheral blood TCR clonality below the median. Because the sample size was small (n of about 29) and many of the analyses were exploratory, the results are meant to be hypothesis-generating. Greater expansion of tumor-associated TCR clones in peripheral blood 3 weeks after the start of treatment was observed in patients with durable benefit (n ≈ 22, p = 0.022).

To estimate absolute template abundance from read counts, synthetic TCR analog templates were spiked into each PCR. TCRbeta CDR3 regions were amplified from genomic DNA with bias-controlled V and J gene primers using the immunoSEQ assay. Sequencing of rearranged TCRbeta segments was performed at approximately 20X coverage. The published analysis was carried out like this. Sequencing errors were corrected by clustering, and CDR3s were annotated against IMGT so that V, D and J genes could be assigned. Only productive TCRbeta rearrangements were used in downstream analyses, excluding out-of-frame or stop-codon sequences. Clonality was calculated as one minus the Shannon entropy normalized by the log of the number of unique productive sequences. Fisher's exact test with Benjamini-Hochberg correction, using a cutoff of adjusted p below 0.01, was how clones that differed between time points or between blood and tumor were identified. The table was pulled from immuneACCESS by TCRdb, which kept in-frame rearrangements only. Such tables lose some clones; where checked, under half of the loss comes from unresolved V genes, and the rest has no known cause. That table furnishes V, J and clone size, whereas the DNA furnished D and trimming. The sample profile shows approximately 88,000 clones; less than 90% of them were found once. Around 2.1% of the sample is held by the ten biggest clonotypes.

The sample's time point label, decoded: pretreatment peripheral blood. A cohort of about 31 patients with locally advanced or metastatic urothelial carcinoma, treated at Memorial Sloan Kettering on a trial protocol, was included. Peripheral blood mononuclear cells were collected pretreatment and during treatment, with between 1 and 8 total time points per patient. The Qiagen DNeasy Blood extraction kit was used to purify genomic DNA from total PBMCs and from tumor samples. Collected pretreatment and during treatment, PBMCs were isolated and stored as previously described. In the case of this clone: Its antigen target is currently unknown. At one end the junction does not follow the germline gene, possibly because of a read error.

CDR1 MNHEY and CDR2 SVGAGI are derived from the germline V gene. The CDR3 has 12 amino acids, counting the end cysteine and phenylalanine. The kept DNA is CDR3 alone, 36 bases in frame from the first base. The specimen was PBMCs, collected around atezolizumab (anti-PD-L1) treatment. The chain was built from TRBV6-5 and TRBJ1-2; the D gene cannot be resolved reliably. This receptor was identified in a man aged 60 to 75 with urothelial cancer. The CDR3 region has the sequence CASSSGSYDYTF. The DNA sequence reads TGTGCCAGCAGTAGCGGGAGTTATGACTACACCTTC.